The subject of this entry is one T cell receptor (beta chain). This clone was seen only a few times. Its antigen remains unidentified. No much larger clonotype is one base removed from it; base qualities were not supplied. The time point label, read with the paper, signifies: cells obtained before transplantation from donor or recipient. CD3+CD4+ and CD3+CD8+ populations were FACS-sorted from unstimulated pre-transplant donor and recipient cells taken from spleen or lymph nodes. Library preparation was by the immunoSEQ multiplex PCR assay. For most patients, genomic DNA was isolated using the Qiagen DNeasy Blood and Tissue Kit and was shipped frozen to Adaptive Biotechnologies for TCR sequencing. For most patients, genomic DNA was subjected to high-throughput TCR-beta CDR3 sequencing by Adaptive Biotechnologies. Turning to the authors' computational methods: Adaptive's ImmunoSEQ software was the source of the TCR sequencing data for 15 to 20 patients, while a few other patients were processed with MiXCR and VDJtools. To correct CD4 versus CD8 sorting errors, any sequence found in both subsets at a frequency ratio below 5:1 was removed. CDR3 nucleotide sequences shared between donor and recipient were removed because the origin of such sequences could not be assigned. To count as alloreactive, a clone needed at least 2-fold expansion over unstimulated cells and a minimum CFSE-low frequency of 0.002% (template counts) or 0.001% (read counts). Clones detected in sequenced pre-transplant spleen, lymph node, or MLR CFSE-low populations of the donor or recipient were defined as mappable. Cumulative frequency of alloreactive clones was calculated as a percentage of all sequences weighted by copy number. What TCRdb holds here is the immuneACCESS table cut down to in-frame rearrangements. Part of the clones is not present; checked against another copy, under half of the missing clones reflect an unresolved V gene, and the others are unexplained. V, J and clone size were drawn from that table, and D and trimming were deduced from the DNA. The sample profile shows 80,000 to 100,000 clones; 92% of them were found once. The top ten hold roughly 0.17% of the sample.

This entry comes from a study of graft-versus-host responses after intestinal transplantation (dated by TCRdb to 2020 to 2023). Study-wide context: The transplants that recipients received were multivisceral, liver-intestinal, or isolated intestinal. Anti-thymocyte globulin induction was given to all recipients, followed by maintenance tacrolimus and steroids for about 3 years. After intestinal transplantation, graft-versus-host and host-versus-graft alloreactive T cell clones were followed in the graft, circulation and bone marrow using bulk TCR-beta CDR3 sequencing. To identify alloreactive clones, pre-transplant mixed lymphocyte reaction products were sequenced and then compared with unstimulated pre-transplant donor and recipient T cells. Of the 20 to 25 intestinal transplant recipients enrolled in the cohort, one of whom was a retransplant, a few patients without pretransplant specimens were excluded. A peak of at least 4% donor T cells among recipient peripheral blood mononuclear cells was the definition used for donor T cell macrochimerism. Samples from a few later patients were sequenced in-house on an Illumina MiSeq with MiXCR processing rather than by the commercial service.

Results the study describes overall, beyond this receptor: GvH clones were found in recipient bone marrow, and some of the GvH clones appeared earlier in ileal mucosa or blood, which is consistent with an intestinal mucosal origin. Peak levels of circulating GvH clones were associated with declines in HvG clones early after transplant. Patients with donor T cell macrochimerism had high GvH to HvG T cell clonal ratios in their allografts. The relatively low number and heterogeneity of intestinal transplant patients limited the conclusions.

Sequencing was performed on unstimulated CD4+ T cells sorted from spleen or lymph node cells, taken before intestinal transplant. This TCR came from a human donor who received an intestinal transplant.

The DNA sequence reads TGTGCCAGCAGTGAATGGGAGGGTATCACTGAAGCTTTCTTT. Its amino acids are CASSEWEGITEAFF. This receptor chain uses TRBV6-1 and TRBJ1-1, with the D segment identity uncertain. The germline V gene specifies MNHNS as CDR1 and SASEGT as CDR2. The junction carries 11 bases between V and J, which are trimmed by 2 bases and 4 bases respectively. CDR3 length: 14 amino acids, cysteine to phenylalanine. The kept DNA is CDR3 alone, 42 bases in frame from the first base.